The sequence of this T cell receptor (beta chain) was determined in a study of T-cell reconstitution after alpha-beta-depleted transplantation in children. Findings of the study overall: It was surviving recipient T cells and thymic progenitors that gave some patients high TCRbeta diversity at day 60. Reportedly, roughly two months post-transplant, alpha-beta T cells arose from several hundred expanded graft clones.

Unique molecular identifiers tagged the TCRbeta library. Via MiXCR, TCRdb re-called the PCR reads, giving one row per CDR3 protein. The repertoire holds about 98,000 distinct CDR3 sequences, with 20% to 25% as singletons. V lost 2 bases to trimming and J lost 8 bases; unmatched junction nucleotides: 4. Germline V gives CDR1 ENHRY, CDR2 SYGVKD. This CDR3 is 14 amino acids long. This clonotype was counted only a few times. Its specificity is unknown. The receptor comes from a boy under 10 years old with acute lymphoblastic leukemia, due to receive a stem cell transplant. This chain uses TRBV10-3 with TRBJ1-5, with 9 bases that match TRBD1. Here the sequenced sample was PBMCs, taken before TCRalphabeta/CD19-depleted stem cell transplant. CDR3 sequence (DNA): TGTGCCATCAGTGAGGGACAGGGGAGGGAGCCCCAGCATTTT. Translated, it gives CAISEGQGREPQHF.